This paragraph reports one TCR beta chain. These data are taken from a study of PD-1 blockade in classical Hodgkin lymphoma. Germline assignment: CDR1 SNHLY and CDR2 FYNNEI. The CDR3 is 13 residues long. V was shortened by 6 bases and J by 2 bases, with 9 bases between the two germline ends. Time point noted: newly diagnosed, previously untreated cHL patient sample. The study purified CD4+ T cells from thawed PBMCs using magnetic negative selection. It was PBMCs in newly diagnosed, untreated classical Hodgkin lymphoma that served as comparison. The protocol was immunoSEQ multiplex PCR, while the TCRdb copy is restricted to in-frame clones and leaves out a portion. Found here are roughly 23,000 clones, approximately 92% of them singletons; the top ten hold 0.25%.

The clonotype originates from a human donor with classical Hodgkin lymphoma. J is TRBJ2-3 and V is TRBV2; D is possibly TRBD1 (5 bases). Sample: CD4+ T cells from blood. CDR3 sequence: CASRRGYTDTQYF. The CDR3 bases are TGTGCCAGCAGAAGGGGTTACACAGATACGCAGTATTTT. The whole variable domain, remainder taken from reference TRBV2 and TRBJ2-3, is EPEVTQTPSHQVTQMGQEVILRCVPISNHLYFYWYRQILGQKVEFLVSFYNNEISEKSEIFDDQFSVERPDGSNFTLKIRSTKLEDSAMYFCASRRGYTDTQYFGPGTRLTVL.